A single sample gave rise to the 14 T cell receptor beta chains below, sequenced in a study of T cells in localized non-small cell lung cancer. Repertoires were generated with immunoSEQ multiplex PCR, while TCRdb's copy carries only in-frame clones and drops some. In the table there are about 40,000 clones, 81% of which are singletons. The starting material was peripheral blood mononuclear cells, obtained before any cancer treatment. Every receptor here comes from a male donor aged 60 or over with stage II lung adenocarcinoma.

The rearrangement joins TRBV9 to TRBJ2-7, with TRBD2 matching over 13 bases. V lost 3 bases to trimming and J lost 2 bases; unmatched junction nucleotides: 5. Germline V CDR1 and CDR2: SGDLS, YYNGEE. This CDR3 is 16 amino acids long. CDR3 DNA sequence: TGTGCCAGCAGCGCCCAAGGGACTAGCGGGGCCTACGAGCAGTACTTC. Translating it yields CASSAQGTSGAYEQYF.

The rearrangement joins TRBV4-1 to TRBJ2-1; 10 nucleotides line up with TRBD1. Unmatched junction bases numbered 5, after V lost 0 bases and J lost 6 bases. The length of the CDR3 is 16 residues. Per the germline V gene, CDR1 is MGHRA and CDR2 is YSYEKL. CDR3 amino acids: CASSQERGQGVNEQFF. Written as DNA, the CDR3 is TGCGCCAGCAGCCAAGAACGCGGACAGGGGGTCAATGAGCAGTTCTTC.

This clone was seen more than once but under ten times. The rearrangement joins TRBV2 to TRBJ2-2; 8 nucleotides line up with TRBD1. CDR3 size: 16 residues. V dropped 5 bases and J dropped 4; count of bases not matched to a gene: 9. Germline CDR1 reads SNHLY; CDR2 reads FYNNEI. CDR3 amino acids: CASSRGQGAITGELFF. CDR3 bases: TGTGCCAGCAGTCGGGGTCAGGGGGCGATCACCGGGGAGCTGTTTTTT.

The genes are TRBV2 and TRBJ1-1; D uncertain. Trimming left V 4 bases short and J 6 bases short, with 6 bases between. Germline V CDR1 and CDR2: SNHLY, FYNNEI. This CDR3 has 11 residues. The CDR3: CASSVVAEAFF. The DNA of the CDR3 is TGTGCCAGCAGTGTTGTGGCTGAAGCTTTCTTT. The full variable domain, completed using reference TRBV2 and TRBJ1-1, is EPEVTQTPSHQVTQMGQEVILRCVPISNHLYFYWYRQILGQKVEFLVSFYNNEISEKSEIFDDQFSVERPDGSNFTLKIRSTKLEDSAMYFCASSVVAEAFFGQGTRLTVV.

The chain employs TRBV7-9 and TRBJ2-5; 11 positions match TRBD2. The CDR3 runs to 17 residues. Germline V gene lookup returns CDR1 SEHNR and CDR2 FQNEAQ (reference sequence). V gave up 5 bases and J gave up 4 bases; unmatched junction bases: 12. The CDR3 loop reads CASSLLTSGTVPETQYF. The CDR3 DNA reads as TGTGCCAGCAGCCTCCTGACTAGCGGGACCGTCCCAGAGACCCAGTACTTC.

This clone was found a few times. The V and J genes are TRBV7-9 and TRBJ1-4; a possible D gene is TRBD1 (6 bases). Germline values: CDR1 SEHNR, CDR2 FQNEAQ (reference sequence). The V gene lost 4 bases and the J gene lost 4 bases, with 10 bases spanning the gap. This CDR3 is built from 14 residues. This CDR3 is CASSWRGDNEKLFF. The CDR3 nucleotides read TGTGCCAGCAGCTGGAGGGGGGATAATGAAAAACTGTTTTTT.

Relative to its sample, this clone is medium-sized. V and J are TRBV4-1 and TRBJ2-7, with 8 bases that match TRBD2. CDR3 length: 14 residues. The V segment lost 4 bases and the J segment 2 bases; nucleotides outside the gene matches: 4. Germline CDR1 and CDR2: MGHRA and YSYEKL. The CDR3 DNA reads as TGCGCCAGCAGCCGCGTAGCGGGGCCCTACGAGCAGTACTTC. Protein: CASSRVAGPYEQYF.

The chain is built from TRBV4-2 and TRBJ2-1, with 13 nucleotides matching TRBD2. CDR3 size: 16 residues. V shed 4 bases and J 8 bases; nucleotides not matched to a gene: 8. Germline CDR1 and CDR2: LGHNA and YNFKEQ. The CDR3 DNA follows: TGTGCCAGCAGCCTGATTGGACTAGCGGGAGTCCATGAGCAGTTCTTC. This sequence encodes CASSLIGLAGVHEQFF.

The count of this clone is one. The J gene is TRBJ1-4, the V gene TRBV4-2; the D is unclear. The CDR3 loop spans 15 amino acids. Trimming took off 0 bases at V and 7 bases at J, with 12 bases between the two ends. Germline V gene sequence: CDR1 LGHNA, CDR2 YNFKEQ. CDR3 DNA: TGTGCCAGCAGCCAAGACGGGGTAGGCGGTGAAAAACTGTTTTTT. The encoded protein is CASSQDGVGGEKLFF.

The rearrangement joins TRBV27 to TRBJ2-7; 9 bases agree with TRBD2. CDR1 MNHEY and CDR2 SMNVEV come from the germline V gene (reference sequence). Unmatched junction bases numbered 7, after V lost 6 bases and J lost 10 bases. The CDR3 is 12 residues long. In DNA form, the CDR3 reads TGTGCCAGCAGCCGGGCGGGAGGGCCCCAGTACTTC. Its translation: CASSRAGGPQYF.

The chain links TRBV30 to TRBJ1-1, with D hard to call. Per the germline V gene, CDR1 is GTSNPN and CDR2 is SVGIG (reference sequence). The CDR3 is 12 amino acids. V lost 1 base and J 4 bases, leaving 7 bases between the germline ends. CDR3 protein: CAWSEESTEAFF. In DNA form, the CDR3 reads TGTGCCTGGAGTGAAGAGTCCACTGAAGCTTTCTTT.

The V gene is TRBV28, the J gene TRBJ2-7, with a weak D call TRBD1 (6 bases). Germline assignment: CDR1 MDHEN and CDR2 SYDVKM. The CDR3 sequence is 14 residues long. Between the trimmed V and J ends, which lost 4 bases and 3 bases, there was a span of 13 bases. In DNA form, the CDR3 reads TGTGCCAGCAGTTCTTTACAGGGCCTCTACGAGCAGTACTTC. Its translation: CASSSLQGLYEQYF.

The chain couples TRBV6-5 to TRBJ1-4, with D unclear. Trimming took off 7 bases at V and 3 bases at J, with 15 bases between the two ends. Germline loops: CDR1 MNHEY, CDR2 SVGAGI. CDR3 length: 15 residues. CDR3 sequence: CASIDADGANEKLFF. The CDR3 nucleotides read TGTGCCAGCATTGATGCTGACGGGGCTAATGAAAAACTGTTTTTT.

This sequence joins TRBV10-2 and TRBJ2-7; TRBD2 aligns across 7 bases. This CDR3 is 14 amino acids long. The V segment lost 6 bases and the J segment 2 bases; nucleotides outside the gene matches: 7. CDR1 is WSHSY and CDR2 is SAAADI in the germline V gene. CDR3 sequence: CASRRLAKTYEQYF. The CDR3 DNA reads as TGCGCCAGCAGAAGACTAGCTAAAACCTACGAGCAGTACTTC.